Listed here are 20 T cell receptor beta chains from one sample, sequenced in a study of T cells in localized non-small cell lung cancer. Libraries were prepared by immunoSEQ multiplex PCR; TCRdb keeps only in-frame clonotypes and omits some of them. Of 65,000 to 90,000 clones listed, about 78% are singletons. The material sequenced was PBMCs, taken before any cancer treatment. These receptors were collected from a man aged 40-75 years with stage II squamous cell lung carcinoma.

The V call is TRBV15, the J call TRBJ2-5, with 8 bases identical to TRBD1. V lost 3 bases to trimming and J lost 5 bases; unmatched junction nucleotides: 5. This CDR3 spans 14 amino acids. Germline-derived CDR1 and CDR2 are LNHNV and YYDKDF (reference sequence). CDR3 sequence: CATSSRTGWETQYF. CDR3 nucleotides: TGTGCCACCAGCAGCAGGACAGGGTGGGAGACCCAGTACTTC.

The chain uses TRBV2 and TRBJ1-2; the D gene is possibly TRBD1 (5 bases). Trimming took off 2 bases at V and 4 bases at J, with 14 bases between the two ends. The CDR3 is 15 amino acids. Germline CDR1 is SNHLY and CDR2 is FYNNEI. In DNA form, the CDR3 reads TGTGCCAGCAGTGAAAGTGGGGGGGGTGGCTATGGCTACACCTTC. Protein product: CASSESGGGGYGYTF. Full variable domain (outside the CDR3, taken from reference TRBV2 and TRBJ1-2): EPEVTQTPSHQVTQMGQEVILRCVPISNHLYFYWYRQILGQKVEFLVSFYNNEISEKSEIFDDQFSVERPDGSNFTLKIRSTKLEDSAMYFCASSESGGGGYGYTFGSGTRLTVV.

The V gene is TRBV29-1, the J gene TRBJ2-5; maybe TRBD1 (6 bases). Trimming removed 6 bases from V and 5 bases from J, with 10 bases in between. CDR3 size: 11 residues. Germline V gives CDR1 SQVTM, CDR2 ANQGSEA. The CDR3, as DNA: TGCAGCGTCGGACAGATGGAGACCCAGTACTTC. Its protein product is CSVGQMETQYF. The whole variable domain, filled in from reference TRBV29-1 and TRBJ2-5, reads SAVISQKPSRDICQRGTSLTIQCQVDSQVTMMFWYRQQPGQSLTLIATANQGSEATYESGFVIDKFPISRPNLTFSTLTVSNMSPEDSSIYLCSVGQMETQYFGPGTRLLVL.

The rearrangement joins TRBV5-4 to TRBJ2-2; 10 bases line up with TRBD2. CDR3 length: 14 residues. Germline V lookup: CDR1 SGHNT, CDR2 YYREEE (reference sequence). V lost 5 bases, J lost 4 bases, and 2 bases stayed unmatched. CDR3 in amino acids: CASRRLAGTGELFF. DNA for the CDR3: TGTGCCAGCAGACGACTAGCGGGCACCGGGGAGCTGTTTTTT.

Only a few counts were recorded for this clone. V usage is TRBV29-1 and J usage is TRBJ2-2, with D tentatively TRBD2 (5 bases). The CDR3 is 11 residues long. V lost 4 bases and J 5 bases, leaving 5 bases between the germline ends. Germline V lookup: CDR1 SQVTM, CDR2 ANQGSEA. The CDR3 sequence: CSVGGTGELFF. CDR3 bases: TGCAGCGTTGGAGGGACCGGGGAGCTGTTTTTT.

This clone was counted between two and nine times. V is TRBV5-1 and J is TRBJ1-2; no definite D call. There are 13 residues in the CDR3. Germline CDR1 and CDR2: SGHRS and YFSETQ. V was shortened by 0 bases and J by 7 bases, with 10 bases between the two germline ends. The CDR3 sequence: CASSLDHRSGYTF. CDR3 coding DNA: TGCGCCAGCAGCTTGGATCACCGTTCTGGCTACACCTTC.

J is TRBJ1-1 and V is TRBV4-1, with a tentative D call TRBD1 (5 bases). The CDR3 is made up of 16 amino acids. Germline V CDR1 and CDR2: MGHRA, YSYEKL. V dropped 1 base and J dropped 0 bases, with 12 bases sitting between them. In DNA form, the CDR3 reads TGCGCCAGCAGCCAAGCGGACAACATCATGAACACTGAAGCTTTCTTT. Protein: CASSQADNIMNTEAFF.

The rearrangement links TRBV29-1 to TRBJ2-1, with D uncertain. Between the trimmed V and J ends, which lost 4 bases and 2 bases, there was a span of 9 bases. Germline CDR1 SQVTM, CDR2 ANQGSEA. The CDR3 covers 13 residues. The CDR3 bases are TGCAGCGTTGCATACACACCCTACAATGAGCAGTTCTTC. It translates to CSVAYTPYNEQFF.

This chain uses TRBV7-8 with TRBJ1-6; TRBD1 aligns across 8 bases. The CDR3 runs to 17 residues. Per germline, CDR1 SGHVS and CDR2 FQNEAQ. The V gene end was trimmed by 1 base and the J gene end by 7 bases; junction bases not matched to a gene: 9. CDR3 protein: CASSLDFPDRVNSPLHF. CDR3 sequence (DNA): TGTGCCAGCAGCTTAGACTTTCCGGACAGGGTGAATTCACCCCTCCACTTT.

The DNA for the CDR3 is TGTGCCAGCAGAAGGGGGTCCGGGGGCGGATTAGAGACCCAGTACTTC. Amino acid sequence: CASRRGSGGGLETQYF. The V and J genes are TRBV2 and TRBJ2-5, with D perhaps assigned TRBD1 or TRBD2 (6 bases each). The germline gives CDR1 SNHLY, CDR2 FYNNEI. The germline V and J ends were trimmed by 6 bases and 4 bases, with 21 bases remaining between them. The CDR3 spans 16 residues.

The V call is TRBV7-2, the J call TRBJ1-1; D is unclear. V lost 5 bases, J lost 1 base, and 11 bases lay in between. The CDR3 length is 14 residues. Germline V gene lookup returns CDR1 SGHTA and CDR2 FQGNSA. The CDR3 nucleotides are TGTGCCAGCAGCCGCAGTCCGGGGAACACTGAAGCTTTCTTT. Its translation is CASSRSPGNTEAFF.

The chain links TRBV5-4 to TRBJ2-1; perhaps D is TRBD1 or TRBD2 (5 bases each). This CDR3 spans 15 amino acids. V was pared by 0 bases and J by 8 bases, with 15 bases between. Per germline, CDR1 SGHNT and CDR2 YYREEE (reference sequence). The CDR3 DNA reads TGTGCCAGCAGCTTGGGGCGAGCATTGGGGGATGAGCAGTTCTTC. Its translation: CASSLGRALGDEQFF.

The chain joins TRBV7-6 to TRBJ2-7; possibly TRBD1 for D (6 bases). V was cut by 5 bases and J by 3 bases, with 17 bases left in between. The CDR3 spans 15 residues. In germline, CDR1 is SGHVS, CDR2 FNYEAQ. The CDR3 region is CASSQADSRGYEQYF. The DNA of the CDR3 is TGTGCCAGCAGCCAAGCGGACAGTCGGGGCTACGAGCAGTACTTC.

J is TRBJ2-2 and V is TRBV10-3; 7 nucleotides match TRBD1. Germline V CDR1 and CDR2: ENHRY, SYGVKD. J lost 4 bases, V lost 6 bases, and 17 bases had no gene match. This CDR3 is 18 amino acids long. CDR3 nucleotides: TGTGCCATCAGATCGAGCCAGACAGGGATCATCGGCACCGGGGAGCTGTTTTTT. Protein sequence: CAIRSSQTGIIGTGELFF.

This sequence joins TRBV6-5 and TRBJ1-6; D call uncertain. Germline values: CDR1 MNHEY, CDR2 SVGAGI. V was cut by 6 bases and J by 1 base, with 7 bases left in between. This CDR3 has 14 amino acids. The CDR3 protein is CASRKGSYNSPLHF. The CDR3 coding sequence is TGTGCCAGCAGAAAGGGTTCCTATAATTCACCCCTCCACTTT.

In this sample, this clone turned up a few times. V gene TRBV5-1 combines with J gene TRBJ1-4; D remains ambiguous. CDR3 length: 17 residues. Trimming cost V 2 bases and J 0 bases, with 14 bases left between them. Germline values: CDR1 SGHRS, CDR2 YFSETQ. The CDR3 reads CASSFYIDAATNEKLFF. CDR3 DNA: TGCGCCAGCAGCTTTTATATCGATGCCGCAACTAATGAAAAACTGTTTTTT. The entire variable domain, with the rest obtained from reference TRBV5-1 and TRBJ1-4, is as follows: KAGVTQTPRYLIKTRGQQVTLSCSPISGHRSVSWYQQTPGQGLQFLFEYFSETQRNKGNFPGRFSGRQFSNSRSEMNVSTLELGDSALYLCASSFYIDAATNEKLFFGSGTQLSVL.

This rearrangement joins TRBV14 to TRBJ2-6, with 7 bases identical to TRBD1. The length of the CDR3 is 18 residues. The germline CDR1 and CDR2 sequences are SGHDN and FVKESK. V trimming: 5 bases; J trimming: 0 bases; junction bases outside the gene matches: 10. CDR3 in DNA: TGTGCCAGCAGCAGTCGACAGGGCCGCATCTCTGGGGCCAACGTCCTGACTTTC. Translating gives CASSSRQGRISGANVLTF.

The V gene is TRBV6-5, the J gene TRBJ1-1; D is uncertain. This CDR3 has 13 residues. Trimming removed 4 bases from V and 0 bases from J, with 6 bases in between. From germline, CDR1 is MNHEY and CDR2 SVGAGI. For the CDR3, the DNA is TGTGCCAGCAGTTCACAAGTGAACACTGAAGCTTTCTTT. As protein: CASSSQVNTEAFF.

The chain couples TRBV5-1 to TRBJ2-7; D is uncertain. The CDR3 is 13 residues long. The V and J ends lost 5 bases and 0 bases respectively, with 9 bases between them. The germline V gene has CDR1 SGHRS and CDR2 YFSETQ. CDR3 sequence reads: CASSFTYSYEQYF. As DNA, the CDR3 is TGCGCCAGCAGTTTCACCTACTCCTACGAGCAGTACTTC.

This chain links TRBV7-8 with TRBJ2-1; unclear D gene. Germline V CDR1 and CDR2: SGHVS, FQNEAQ. Trimming shortened V by 1 base and J by 9 bases, and 4 bases separated the two germline ends. The length of the CDR3 is 11 residues. The CDR3 reads CASSLGGEQFF. The CDR3 DNA is TGTGCCAGCAGCTTAGGTGGTGAGCAGTTCTTC. The full variable domain, in which reference TRBV7-8 and TRBJ2-1 provide the parts outside the CDR3, is GAGVSQSPRYKVAKRGQDVALRCDPISGHVSLFWYQQALGQGPEFLTYFQNEAQLDKSGLPSDRFFAERPEGSVSTLKIQRTQQEDSAVYLCASSLGGEQFFGPGTRLTVL.